Below, 9 T cell receptor beta chains from the same sample are listed, as sequenced in a study of beta chain features in type 1 diabetes. All of the isolated RNA was reverse transcribed, so expressed TCRB transcripts were sequenced. Clones were sequenced by immunoSEQ multiplex PCR, and TCRdb holds only the in-frame ones, with some missing. Found here are hundreds of thousands of clones, over 9.5% of them singletons; the top ten hold approximately 0.05%. Sequencing was carried out using naive CD4+ T cells from blood. Source of these receptors: a woman aged 18-30 years in good health.

This clone turned up a few times. The chain uses TRBV2 and TRBJ2-2; D is unresolved. The CDR3 spans 13 residues. The germline gives CDR1 SNHLY, CDR2 FYNNEI. V was clipped by 5 bases and J by 6 bases, with 10 bases between them. The CDR3, as DNA: TGTGCCAGCAGTCCCGAAAGCTCCGGGGAGCTGTTTTTT. Translation gives CASSPESSGELFF.

CDR3 DNA: TGTGCCAGCAGCGCTCATACTGAAGCTTTCTTT. Its protein product is CASSAHTEAFF. The chain employs TRBV6-5 and TRBJ1-1; D is ambiguous. The V gene lost 6 bases and the J gene lost 5 bases, with 7 bases spanning the gap. Germline loops: CDR1 MNHEY, CDR2 SVGAGI. The CDR3 length is 11 residues.

A single count supports this clone. J is TRBJ2-3 and V is TRBV15; no definite D call. The CDR3 runs to 13 residues. Trimming cost V 6 bases and J 0 bases, with 7 bases left between them. The germline V gene encodes CDR1 LNHNV and CDR2 YYDKDF (reference sequence). The CDR3 loop is CATSFLSTDTQYF. DNA of the CDR3: TGTGCCACCAGTTTCCTAAGCACAGATACGCAGTATTTT.

The chain is built from TRBV28 and TRBJ2-7; TRBD1 is a possible D gene (6 bases). The CDR3 runs 13 residues. The germline gives CDR1 MDHEN, CDR2 SYDVKM. Trimming removed 3 bases from V and 2 bases from J, with 8 bases in between. Written as DNA, the CDR3 is TGTGCCAGCAGTTTGGGGGCTACCTACGAGCAGTACGTC. It is translated as CASSLGATYEQYV.

The chain recombines TRBV18 with TRBJ2-4; no clear D. The CDR3 consists of 16 residues. Germline CDR1 reads KGHSH; CDR2 reads LQKENI. Trimming cost V 2 bases and J 0 bases, with 11 bases left between them. The CDR3 DNA follows: TGTGCCAGCTCACCATTAGACTTCCAAGCCAAAAACATTCAGTACTTC. Amino acids: CASSPLDFQAKNIQYF.

Only a few counts were recorded for this clone. J is TRBJ2-1 and V is TRBV6-1; tentative D call: TRBD2 (6 bases). Germline V gene data show CDR1 as MNHNS and CDR2 as SASEGT. CDR3 size: 15 residues. V was shortened by 6 bases and J by 0 bases, with 12 bases between the two germline ends. CDR3 nucleotide sequence: TGTGCCAGCAGATTAGCGGTGAGCTCCTACAATGAGCAGTTCTTC. Amino acids: CASRLAVSSYNEQFF.

This clone has only a few counts. The gene calls are TRBV4-3 and TRBJ2-2; D call uncertain. The CDR3 is 17 amino acids. CDR1 and CDR2 from the germline V gene are LGHNA and YSLEER. V shed 0 bases and J shed 0 bases, with 11 bases lying between them. CDR3 sequence reads: CASSQDPFGTNTGELFF. For the CDR3, the DNA is TGCGCCAGCAGCCAAGATCCGTTCGGAACGAACACCGGGGAGCTGTTTTTT.

The V and J genes are TRBV13 and TRBJ2-3; 7 bases agree with TRBD2. The CDR3 contains 14 residues. V shed 5 bases and J 6 bases; nucleotides not matched to a gene: 8. Germline values: CDR1 PRHDT, CDR2 FYEKMQ (reference sequence). Written as DNA, the CDR3 is TGTGCCAGCAGCCCGAGGACTAGTACCGATACGCAGTATTTT. Translation gives CASSPRTSTDTQYF.

This clone has more than one count but fewer than ten. This specimen includes other DNA sequences encoding the same CDR3. The CDR3 loop reads CASSLIEETQYF. The CDR3 nucleotides are TGTGCCAGCAGCTTAATCGAAGAGACCCAGTACTTC. The rearrangement joins TRBV7-2 to TRBJ2-5; D is unclear. The V gene lost 2 bases and the J gene lost 3 bases, with 4 bases spanning the gap. CDR3 size: 12 residues. Germline V gives CDR1 SGHTA, CDR2 FQGNSA.